This TCR beta chain was sequenced during a study of shared clonotypes between healthy human individuals (dated by TCRdb to the early 2020s). With regard to the full study: Three men and a couple of women, aged 18 to 49 years, made up the cohort. Per donor, three plates each were used for CD4 naive and CD4 memory, two for CD8 naive, and one for CD8 memory. To estimate repertoire size and how much clonotype sharing occurs between individuals, the study deeply sequenced the blood TCR repertoires of five or six healthy adults. Different laboratories and diverse techniques were used to prepare libraries and sequence TCR repertoires, to increase sequencing depth and limit assay-specific biases. Between about 0.94 and 8.9 billion PBMCs per donor were obtained by leukapheresis. Study-wide findings and limitations: Incomplete sequencing was indicated by rarefaction of sorted-subset datasets, despite the large sequencing depth. Across four donors, 5% to 6% of naive CD4, approximately 3.6% of naive CD8, 2% to 2.5% of memory CD4, and about 0.44% of memory CD8 clonotypes were shared. Because the study included only a small number of donors, the genetic and exposure-history diversity represented was limited. Pairwise subsampling indicated that sequencing depth was expected to affect the degree of clonotype sharing among donors. Clonotypes shared by all four sorted-subset donors showed higher generation probabilities than non-shared clonotypes. Sampling was limited to blood, and TCR repertoires in tissue likely differ from TCR repertoires in blood. Naive subsets generally had larger estimated clonotype richness than memory subsets did.

V gives up 6 bases and J gives up 6 bases, and the segment between their germline ends measures 17 bases. In the germline V gene, CDR1 corresponds to SQVTM and CDR2 to ANQGSEA. Including cysteine and phenylalanine, the CDR3 has 13 amino acids. Only the CDR3 portion is preserved as DNA: 39 bases, with reading frame beginning at the first base. Healthy HIV-negative adults with no recently reported acute infections or vaccinations were included as donors. Every donor was a Caucasian adult residing in Nashville, Tennessee, USA. CD4+ T cells were enriched by magnetic negative selection, after which naive cells were positively selected on CD45RA and the negative fraction was taken as the memory subset. After blood collection by leukapheresis, PBMCs were isolated using Ficoll-Histopaque density gradient centrifugation and then cryopreserved in the vapor phase of liquid nitrogen. Analytical flow cytometry was used to check the purity and quantity of each magnetically sorted T cell population. From each sorted fraction, genomic DNA was isolated and quantified by UV absorbance on a Nanodrop 2000c.

TCR CDR3 regions were amplified from genomic DNA by multiplex PCR using the deep immunoSEQ assay. Genomic DNA extracted from each cell subset was distributed evenly over all wells of several immunoSEQ 96-well plates, and each plate served as one replicate. For sorted subsets, 200 to 250 ng of genomic DNA, equivalent to some 30,000 T cell genomes, went into each replicate PCR. The purified libraries were quantified using a Qubit 3.0 fluorometer, sized with a Bioanalyzer 2100, and then quantified again using the KAPA Library Quantification kit. Every immunoSEQ 96-well plate was sequenced on a dedicated single-read 150-cycle Illumina NextSeq 550 flow cell. For the original study's pipeline: Because the immunoSEQ output included only junctional sequences and no quality scores, the filtering could not be the same as the filtering used for full-length reads. To assign V/J genes and CDR3, sequences were annotated against IMGT germline references using PyIR, a Python wrapper for IgBLAST v1.9. Reads were filtered out if the reads had weak V/J assignments (E-value above 1e-6), no CDR3, stop codons, out-of-frame junctions, or ambiguous translated residues. V3J clonotypes were defined as sequences sharing the same inferred V gene, J gene, and CDR3 amino acid sequence. Percentage overlap between repertoires was computed as shared unique clonotypes divided by the size of the smaller repertoire. RTK rarefaction, the Chao1 estimator, and Recon v2.1 estimates of unobserved clonotypes were used to assess repertoire richness. Generation probabilities for all TCRbeta clonotypes obtained by the gDNA method from a handful of donors were computed using OLGA. The table comes from immuneACCESS by way of TCRdb, which keeps in-frame sequences with V and J called. Part of the clones is missing from these tables; in studies checked, under half for an unresolved V gene and the rest for unknown reasons. The V and J calls and clone size come from that table; D and trimming were worked out from the DNA. The sample table lists 780,000 or so clones, roughly two thirds of them with a count of one. In total, the top ten clones hold over 1.5% of the sample.

As regards this clone: The antigen this receptor binds is unknown. No qualities accompany the bases; no much larger clone lies one base away.

The chain is assembled from TRBV29-1 and TRBJ1-2; the D gene is perhaps TRBD1, from 5 matching bases. Sequences were obtained from memory CD4+ T cells sorted from blood. The sample's cell subset or site label is to be understood as: CD45RA-negative fraction. The source is a woman aged 30 to 39 in good health. CDR3 loop: CSVGSGTGDGYTF. The nucleotides are TGCAGCGTCGGCTCCGGGACGGGTGATGGCTACACCTTC.